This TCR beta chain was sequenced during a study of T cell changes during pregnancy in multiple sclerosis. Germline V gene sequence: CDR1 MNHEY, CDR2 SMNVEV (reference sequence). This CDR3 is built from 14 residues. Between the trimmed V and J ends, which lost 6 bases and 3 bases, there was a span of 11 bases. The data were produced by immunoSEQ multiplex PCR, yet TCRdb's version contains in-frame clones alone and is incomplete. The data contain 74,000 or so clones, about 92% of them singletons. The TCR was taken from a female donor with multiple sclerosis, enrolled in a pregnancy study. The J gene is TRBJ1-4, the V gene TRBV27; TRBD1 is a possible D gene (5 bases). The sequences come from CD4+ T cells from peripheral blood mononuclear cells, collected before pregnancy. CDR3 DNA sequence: TGTGCCAGCAGCCGCGGGGACGCTAATGAAAAACTGTTTTTT. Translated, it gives CASSRGDANEKLFF.